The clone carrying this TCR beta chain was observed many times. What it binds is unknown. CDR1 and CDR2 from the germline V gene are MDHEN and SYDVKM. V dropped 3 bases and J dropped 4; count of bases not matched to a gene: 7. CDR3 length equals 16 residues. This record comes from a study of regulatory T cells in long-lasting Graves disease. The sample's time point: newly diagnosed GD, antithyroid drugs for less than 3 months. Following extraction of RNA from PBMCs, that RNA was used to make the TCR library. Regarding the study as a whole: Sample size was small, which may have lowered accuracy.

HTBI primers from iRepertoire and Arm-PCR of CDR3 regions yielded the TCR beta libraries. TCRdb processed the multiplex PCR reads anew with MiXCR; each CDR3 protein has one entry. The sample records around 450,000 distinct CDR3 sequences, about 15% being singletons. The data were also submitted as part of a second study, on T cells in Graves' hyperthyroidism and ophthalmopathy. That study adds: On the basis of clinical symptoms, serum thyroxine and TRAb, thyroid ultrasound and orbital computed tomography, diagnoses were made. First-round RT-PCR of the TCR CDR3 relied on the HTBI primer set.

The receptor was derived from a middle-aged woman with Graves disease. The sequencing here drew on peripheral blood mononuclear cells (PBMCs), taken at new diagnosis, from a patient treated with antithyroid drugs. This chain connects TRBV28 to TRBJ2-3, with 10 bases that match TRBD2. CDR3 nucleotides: TGTGCCAGCAGTTTGGCCCCAGCGGGAGGGGCAGATACGCAGTATTTT. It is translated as CASSLAPAGGADTQYF.